Each of the 10 T cell receptor beta chains below was sequenced from the same sample in a study of vaccination and CD4 T cells after COVID-19. No antigens are known for them. Treatment of the sample: roughly 11-day PBMC culture with coronavirus spike peptide pools or control peptides (ViraFEST assay). Researchers used the Oncomine TCR Beta short-read assay to sequence DNA from cultured CD4+ T cells. Via MiXCR, TCRdb re-called the PCR reads, giving one row per CDR3 protein. The sample lists about 15,000 distinct CDR3 sequences, around 50% occurring once. The specimen comprised cultured CD4+ T cells from blood, sampled after SARS-CoV-2 vaccination. The receptors were gathered from a human donor with COVID-19.

The chain couples TRBV12-3 or TRBV12-4 to TRBJ1-6; D gene unclear. This CDR3 contains 11 residues. V gave up 3 bases and J gave up 10 bases, with 4 bases separating them. The CDR3 protein is CASSFRSPLHF. The CDR3 coding sequence is TGTGCCAGCAGTTTTCGCTCACCCCTCCACTTT.

This sequence joins TRBV5-6 and TRBJ1-1; possible D gene TRBD1, 6 bases. Germline CDR1 is SGHDT and CDR2 is YYEEEE. Trimming removed 3 bases from V and 1 base from J, with 7 bases in between. The CDR3 has 13 residues. CDR3 region: CASSWGQNTEAFF. CDR3 sequence (DNA): TGTGCCAGCAGCTGGGGACAGAACACTGAAGCTTTCTTT.

This clonotype came up a few times. The V call is TRBV5-6, the J call TRBJ2-7; TRBD2 aligns across 11 bases. CDR1 and CDR2 (germline): SGHDT, YYEEEE. This CDR3 contains 17 residues. Trimming at V came to 4 bases and at J to 0 bases, leaving 9 bases not matched to a gene. CDR3 sequence reads: CASSKPSGTSGSYEQYF. CDR3 DNA: TGTGCCAGCAGCAAACCCTCCGGGACTAGCGGCTCCTACGAGCAGTACTTC. Looking up the rest from reference TRBV5-6 and TRBJ2-7 gives the full variable domain: DAGVTQSPTHLIKTRGQQVTLRCSPKSGHDTVSWYQQALGQGPQFIFQYYEEEERQRGNFPDRFSGHQFPNYSSELNVNALLLGDSALYLCASSKPSGTSGSYEQYFGPGTRLTVT.

This clonotype was counted between two and nine times. The chain has TRBV24-1 and TRBJ1-2; TRBD1 agrees at 9 bases. V trimming: 12 bases; J trimming: 7 bases; junction bases outside the gene matches: 11. The CDR3 is 13 residues long. Germline V gene data show CDR1 as KGHDR and CDR2 as SFDVKD. The CDR3 region has the DNA TGTGCCCGGTGGACAGGGGTCTTTCCTGGCTACACCTTC. As protein: CARWTGVFPGYTF.

The V gene is TRBV30, the J gene TRBJ1-2; D gene unclear. V was cut by 1 base and J by 4 bases, with 7 bases left in between. The CDR3 length is 12 residues. The V gene's germline CDR1 is GTSNPN and CDR2 SVGIG (reference sequence). The DNA of the CDR3 is TGTGCCTGGAGTGAAGTGACCTATGGCTACACCTTC. Its protein is CAWSEVTYGYTF.

In its sample, this clonotype was seen once. This chain connects TRBV11-2 to TRBJ1-2, with a weak D call TRBD1 (5 bases). This CDR3 has 15 residues. V lost 5 bases and J lost 2, with 15 bases in between. Germline V gene lookup returns CDR1 SGHAT and CDR2 FQNNGV. The CDR3 coding sequence is TGTGCCAGCAGCCCGATGGGGGGGAAAAACTATGGCTACACCTTC. It translates to CASSPMGGKNYGYTF.

V gene TRBV20-1 combines with J gene TRBJ2-3, with 8 bases matching TRBD2. Germline V CDR1 and CDR2: DFQATT, SNEGSKA (reference sequence). V trimming: 4 bases; J trimming: 2 bases; junction bases outside the gene matches: 8. The CDR3 is made up of 15 amino acids. This chain's CDR3 is CSAKHGLAHTDTQYF. In DNA form, the CDR3 reads TGCAGTGCTAAACATGGACTAGCTCACACAGATACGCAGTATTTT.

The chain employs TRBV2 and TRBJ1-5; 7 bases fit TRBD1. Germline V lookup: CDR1 SNHLY, CDR2 FYNNEI. The CDR3 contains 19 residues. With 2 bases clipped from V and 0 bases from J, the junction kept 13 bases outside the gene matches. CDR3: CASSELDRVGGYSNQPQHF. The CDR3 DNA is TGTGCCAGCAGTGAACTTGACAGGGTGGGGGGGTATAGCAATCAGCCCCAGCATTTT. Drawing the rest from reference TRBV2 and TRBJ1-5, the complete variable domain is EPEVTQTPSHQVTQMGQEVILRCVPISNHLYFYWYRQILGQKVEFLVSFYNNEISEKSEIFDDQFSVERPDGSNFTLKIRSTKLEDSAMYFCASSELDRVGGYSNQPQHFGDGTRLSIL.

J is TRBJ1-6 and V is TRBV6-4; D possibly corresponds to TRBD1 (5 bases). The CDR3 loop spans 15 amino acids. The germline V and J ends were trimmed by 0 bases and 7 bases, with 10 bases remaining between them. Germline assignment: CDR1 MRHNA and CDR2 SNTAGT. CDR3 DNA sequence: TGTGCCAGCAGTGACTCGGGAGGGGACAATTCACCCCTCCACTTT. The encoded protein is CASSDSGGDNSPLHF.

This clonotype occurred a few times. This rearrangement joins TRBV7-6 to TRBJ1-6, with TRBD1 as a possible D gene (6 bases). There are 14 residues in the CDR3. Germline V gives CDR1 SGHVS, CDR2 FNYEAQ. V was trimmed by 4 bases and J by 6 bases, leaving 10 bases between them. The CDR3: CASSSDSGNSPLHF. The CDR3 coding sequence is TGTGCCAGCAGCTCGGACAGCGGTAATTCACCCCTCCACTTT.